A single sample is the source of the 31 T cell receptor beta chains below, sequenced in a study of blood T cell repertoires in COVID-19. Produced via immunoSEQ multiplex PCR; TCRdb's table is partial and in-frame only. Found here are some 180,000 clones, 65% to 85% of them singletons; the top ten hold approximately 19%. The sample taken for sequencing was peripheral blood. These receptors came from a woman aged 65 to 85 who had recovered from COVID-19.

The V call is TRBV27, the J call TRBJ1-4; no reliable D call. CDR3 size: 12 residues. Germline-derived CDR1 and CDR2 are MNHEY and SMNVEV (reference sequence). V shed 5 bases and J shed 6 bases, with 7 bases lying between them. The chain's CDR3 is CASSPPDEKLFF. Written as DNA, the CDR3 is TGTGCCAGCAGTCCCCCGGATGAAAAACTGTTTTTT.

J is TRBJ1-5 and V is TRBV19; D is unresolved. The CDR3 is 14 residues long. Germline loops: CDR1 LNHDA, CDR2 SQIVND (reference sequence). Between the trimmed V and J ends, which lost 3 bases and 2 bases, there was a span of 8 bases. The CDR3 here is CASSIRGGNQPQHF. The DNA of the CDR3 is TGTGCCAGTAGTATCCGGGGTGGCAATCAGCCCCAGCATTTT. The variable domain in full, completed from reference TRBV19 and TRBJ1-5, reads DGGITQSPKYLFRKEGQNVTLSCEQNLNHDAMYWYRQDPGQGLRLIYYSQIVNDFQKGDIAEGYSVSREKKESFPLTVTSAQKNPTAFYLCASSIRGGNQPQHFGDGTRLSIL.

This clone appeared a single time. This sequence joins TRBV4-1 and TRBJ2-3, with 7 bases that match TRBD2. CDR1 and CDR2 (germline): MGHRA, YSYEKL. J was trimmed by 2 bases and V by 4 bases; bases with no gene match: 9. The CDR3 is 16 residues long. The CDR3 DNA reads TGCGCCAGCAGCCGTTACGGGGGACTAAACACAGATACGCAGTATTTT. Translated, it gives CASSRYGGLNTDTQYF.

The chain has TRBV18 and TRBJ1-4, with a possible D match to TRBD1 (5 bases). Germline loops: CDR1 KGHSH, CDR2 LQKENI. The V and J ends lost 2 bases and 7 bases respectively, with 11 bases between them. This CDR3 is 14 amino acids long. CDR3 DNA sequence: TGTGCCAGCTCACCAGAGATGGGGGGTGAAAAACTGTTTTTT. It translates to CASSPEMGGEKLFF.

About this clone itself: This same CDR3 is encoded by further DNA sequences in the sample. The chain uses TRBV18 and TRBJ1-2; perhaps TRBD1 as D (5 bases). This CDR3 has 13 residues. The germline gives CDR1 KGHSH, CDR2 LQKENI. Trimming cost V 3 bases and J 4 bases, with 9 bases left between them. As DNA, the CDR3 is TGTGCCAGCTCACCGGGGGGGAGCTATGGCTACACCTTC. This translates into CASSPGGSYGYTF. Drawing the rest from reference TRBV18 and TRBJ1-2, the complete variable domain is NAGVMQNPRHLVRRRGQEARLRCSPMKGHSHVYWYRQLPEEGLKFMVYLQKENIIDESGMPKERFSAEFPKEGPSILRIQQVVRGDSAAYFCASSPGGSYGYTFGSGTRLTVV.

This clone has just one count. The chain couples TRBV7-9 to TRBJ2-1; D might be TRBD1 (6 bases). Germline V gives CDR1 SEHNR, CDR2 FQNEAQ (reference sequence). V was pared by 5 bases and J by 0 bases, with 14 bases between. The CDR3 has 16 residues. This chain's CDR3 is CASSPLGGHSYNEQFF. The DNA of the CDR3 is TGTGCCAGCAGCCCCCTAGGGGGACACTCCTACAATGAGCAGTTCTTC.

This clone was observed a single time. The CDR3 loop is CASQSYNSPLHF. The CDR3 DNA follows: TGTGCCAGCCAGTCATATAATTCACCCCTCCACTTT. This rearrangement joins TRBV5-4 to TRBJ1-6; D is ambiguous. Germline CDR1 is SGHNT and CDR2 is YYREEE (reference sequence). V lost 7 bases to trimming and J lost 4 bases, with 6 bases between them. CDR3 length: 12 residues.

The table lists this clone with a few counts. The V call is TRBV7-2, the J call TRBJ1-2; D is possibly TRBD1 (6 bases). This CDR3 spans 14 amino acids. Germline V lookup: CDR1 SGHTA, CDR2 FQGNSA. Trimming pared 5 bases from V and 1 base from J, leaving 11 bases between. The CDR3 here is CASSPQGSNYGYTF. DNA of the CDR3: TGTGCCAGCAGCCCCCAGGGGAGTAACTATGGCTACACCTTC.

The chain combines TRBV6-5 with TRBJ1-1; TRBD1 matches at 12 bases. The length of the CDR3 is 15 residues. V gave up 5 bases and J gave up 6 bases; unmatched junction bases: 7. Looked up from germline, CDR1 is MNHEY and CDR2 is SVGAGI. DNA of the CDR3: TGTGCCAGCAGTCCCCGGGGACAGGGGGCCGCTGAAGCTTTCTTT. The encoded protein is CASSPRGQGAAEAFF.

As to this clone: At one of its ends the junction is not consistent with the germline gene, which may arise from a read error. The rearrangement uses TRBV5-1 and TRBJ2-1; D may be TRBD2 (5 bases). CDR1 and CDR2 from the germline V gene are SGHRS and YFSETQ. The CDR3 runs to 14 residues. CDR3 protein: CASARGDTYDEQFF. The CDR3 coding sequence is TGCGCCAGCGCTCGGGGAGATACCTACGATGAGCAGTTCTTC.

The chain uses TRBV19 and TRBJ2-2, with D perhaps matching TRBD1 (6 bases). This CDR3 is 14 amino acids long. Germline values: CDR1 LNHDA, CDR2 SQIVND (reference sequence). V dropped 5 bases and J dropped 4 bases, with 11 bases sitting between them. The CDR3 DNA reads as TGTGCCAGTAGTCCCAGGGGTTTCACCGGGGAGCTGTTTTTT. Translation: CASSPRGFTGELFF.

The V and J genes are TRBV6-1 and TRBJ1-1; tentatively, D is TRBD1 (6 bases). Germline CDR1 MNHNS, CDR2 SASEGT. The CDR3 consists of 13 residues. The ends were cut back, 1 base at V and 9 bases at J, with 12 bases in the middle. The CDR3 DNA is TGTGCCAGCAGTGAAGTATTGGGGACACAAGCTTTCTTT. It encodes CASSEVLGTQAFF.

In this sample, this clone turned up once. The J gene is TRBJ1-1, the V gene TRBV9; 7 nucleotides align to TRBD1. V lost 0 bases, J lost 7 bases, and 6 bases stayed unmatched. The CDR3 has 14 residues. Germline V CDR1 and CDR2: SGDLS, YYNGEE. The CDR3 coding sequence is TGTGCCAGCAGCGTAGGCACAGGGGCGGGTGAAGCTTTCTTT. This encodes CASSVGTGAGEAFF. Complete variable domain (other parts from reference TRBV9 and TRBJ1-1): DSGVTQTPKHLITATGQRVTLRCSPRSGDLSVYWYQQSLDQGLQFLIQYYNGEERAKGNILERFSAQQFPDLHSELNLSSLELGDSALYFCASSVGTGAGEAFFGQGTRLTVV.

The chain is built from TRBV27 and TRBJ2-7; tentatively, D is TRBD2 (7 bases). This CDR3 contains 14 residues. V was shortened by 1 base and J by 2 bases, with 9 bases between the two germline ends. The germline gives CDR1 MNHEY, CDR2 SMNVEV (reference sequence). The CDR3 DNA is TGTGCCAGCAGTTTATTAGGGGGGGCCTACGAGCAGTACTTC. Protein: CASSLLGGAYEQYF.

Details on this clone: Other DNA sequences in this specimen translate into the identical CDR3. The chain has TRBV7-9 and TRBJ2-3; the match to TRBD2 covers 7 bases. CDR1 and CDR2 (germline): SEHNR, FQNEAQ (reference sequence). CDR3 length: 14 amino acids. After removal of 5 bases from V and 4 bases from J, the junction contained 6 bases not matched to a gene. The CDR3 DNA sequence: TGTGCCAGCAGCCCTGGTGGGGGGGCAGATACGCAGTATTTT. Translated: CASSPGGGADTQYF.

V usage is TRBV7-8 and J usage is TRBJ1-2; D perhaps matches TRBD1 (6 bases). V was shortened by 6 bases and J by 7 bases, with 9 bases between the two germline ends. From germline, CDR1 is SGHVS and CDR2 FQNEAQ. This CDR3 contains 11 residues. The CDR3 nucleotides read TGTGCCAGCAGAGGGGGGGGTGGCTACACCTTC. Its protein is CASRGGGGYTF.

CDR3: CSAEAPDGYTF. The CDR3 nucleotides read TGCAGCGCCGAAGCCCCGGATGGCTACACCTTC. This chain joins TRBV29-1 and TRBJ1-2; D uncertain. The CDR3 is 11 residues long. The germline V gene encodes CDR1 SQVTM and CDR2 ANQGSEA. Trimming took off 7 bases at V and 6 bases at J, with 12 bases between the two ends.

This clone was detected only once. The chain employs TRBV19 and TRBJ2-3; D possibly corresponds to TRBD1 (5 bases). The V and J ends lost 5 bases and 2 bases respectively, with 17 bases between them. Germline lookup yields CDR1 LNHDA and CDR2 SQIVND (reference sequence). This CDR3 has 16 amino acids. The CDR3 region has the DNA TGTGCCAGTAGTCCCCTTATGGGGCGGACCACAGATACGCAGTATTTT. Translating it yields CASSPLMGRTTDTQYF.

The chain has TRBV5-8 and TRBJ2-3; no clear D. Germline CDR1 and CDR2: SGHTS and YDEGEE. The CDR3 has 13 residues. The germline V and J ends were trimmed by 0 bases and 5 bases, with 7 bases remaining between them. Written as DNA, the CDR3 is TGTGCCAGCAGCTTGGCGGAGATAGATACGCAGTATTTT. It specifies CASSLAEIDTQYF.

V and J are TRBV4-2 and TRBJ2-7; 7 nucleotides agree with TRBD2. J gave up 0 bases and V 5 bases, and 10 bases lay outside the gene matches. Germline V gives CDR1 LGHNA, CDR2 YNFKEQ. The CDR3 has 16 amino acids. CDR3 coding DNA: TGTGCCAGCAGCTCAACAGCGCGGGAGTTCTCCTACGAGCAGTACTTC. Translation gives CASSSTAREFSYEQYF.

The chain carries TRBV11-2 and TRBJ1-4; D might be TRBD1 (5 bases). The V end lost 3 bases, the J end lost 0 bases, and 11 bases lay between the germline ends. The CDR3 contains 16 residues. The germline V gene has CDR1 SGHAT and CDR2 FQNNGV. The CDR3 DNA sequence: TGTGCCAGCAGCTTGGGCTCAGGGACAACTAATGAAAAACTGTTTTTT. Translated: CASSLGSGTTNEKLFF.

The rearrangement links TRBV7-3 to TRBJ2-7; 9 bases match TRBD1. V gave up 7 bases and J gave up 1 base; unmatched junction bases: 5. The CDR3 sequence is 14 residues long. Germline values: CDR1 SGHTA, CDR2 FQGTGA. CDR3 amino acids: CASTTGQGSYEQYF. CDR3 DNA sequence: TGTGCCAGCACCACGGGACAGGGATCCTACGAGCAGTACTTC.

The V and J genes are TRBV12-2 and TRBJ1-2; the table's D gene call, TRBD1, was not cross checked with the DNA. TRBV12-2 is deemed a pseudogene. The CDR3 runs to 13 residues. The CDR3 DNA is TGTGCAAGTCGCCCGGACAGGGTTTATGGCTACACCTTC. This encodes CASRPDRVYGYTF.

The V call is TRBV5-4, the J call TRBJ1-4; D is unresolved. The CDR3 sequence is 16 residues long. V lost 4 bases to trimming and J lost 3 bases, with 16 bases between them. The germline CDR1 and CDR2 sequences are SGHNT and YYREEE (reference sequence). The CDR3 region is CASSLRAAASNEKLFF. CDR3 coding DNA: TGTGCCAGCAGCCTGCGCGCGGCAGCTTCTAATGAAAAACTGTTTTTT.

V and J are TRBV18 and TRBJ2-7; 10 nucleotides match TRBD1. Germline CDR1 is KGHSH and CDR2 is LQKENI. This CDR3 comprises 14 residues. Germline trimming cut 3 bases from V and 4 bases from J; bases unmatched to any gene: 3. This chain's CDR3 is CASSPGQGRYEQYF. The CDR3 nucleotides are TGTGCCAGCTCACCGGGACAGGGGCGGTACGAGCAGTACTTC.

This clone is a singleton in its sample. The genes are TRBV5-7 and TRBJ2-1, with 8 bases matching TRBD2. TRBV5-7 is noted as an ORF with a role that remains uncertain. CDR3 size: 16 residues. Trimming at V came to 6 bases and at J to 7 bases, leaving 15 bases not matched to a gene. CDR3 DNA: TGTGCCAGCATTTGTGCTAGCCTCTCGGGGGGGAATGAGCAGTTCTTC. The encoded protein is CASICASLSGGNEQFF.

The V call is TRBV6-6, the J call TRBJ1-1; the D gene is possibly TRBD1 (5 bases). Between the trimmed V and J ends, which lost 7 bases and 8 bases, there was a span of 14 bases. CDR3 length: 12 residues. CDR1 and CDR2 from the germline V gene are MNHNY and SVGAGI (reference sequence). CDR3 protein: CASTMGPGEAFF. The CDR3 coding sequence is TGTGCCAGCACCATGGGGCCAGGGGAAGCTTTCTTT.

The chain is built from TRBV6-5 and TRBJ2-2; 10 bases are shared with TRBD1. The V gene end was trimmed by 10 bases and the J gene end by 7 bases; junction bases not matched to a gene: 6. The CDR3 has 13 residues. In germline, CDR1 is MNHEY, CDR2 SVGAGI. This CDR3 is CATSGQGHGELFF. CDR3 DNA sequence: TGTGCCACCTCGGGACAGGGGCACGGGGAGCTGTTTTTT.

V usage is TRBV7-3 and J usage is TRBJ2-1; TRBD2 agrees at 11 bases. J lost 4 bases, V lost 5 bases, and 4 bases had no gene match. The length of the CDR3 is 15 residues. The germline V gene encodes CDR1 SGHTA and CDR2 FQGTGA. CDR3 nucleotides: TGTGCCAGCAGCCCAACTAGCGGGGGTTACAATGAGCAGTTCTTC. Its protein is CASSPTSGGYNEQFF.

This rearrangement joins TRBV29-1 to TRBJ2-7; possibly TRBD2 for D (5 bases). Germline V gene data show CDR1 as SQVTM and CDR2 as ANQGSEA. Deletions cut 4 bases from V and 7 bases from J, with 14 bases between. This CDR3 spans 12 amino acids. The CDR3 sequence: CSVVPPGGEQYF. As DNA, the CDR3 is TGCAGCGTTGTCCCCCCCGGCGGGGAGCAGTACTTC.

The J gene is TRBJ2-7, the V gene TRBV11-2; 9 nucleotides line up with TRBD1. CDR3 size: 14 residues. The J segment lost 3 bases and the V segment lost 5 bases, leaving 5 bases of the junction unmatched. Germline values: CDR1 SGHAT, CDR2 FQNNGV. This CDR3 is CASSPGTGLYEQYF. The DNA of the CDR3 is TGTGCCAGCAGCCCCGGGACAGGGCTCTACGAGCAGTACTTC.